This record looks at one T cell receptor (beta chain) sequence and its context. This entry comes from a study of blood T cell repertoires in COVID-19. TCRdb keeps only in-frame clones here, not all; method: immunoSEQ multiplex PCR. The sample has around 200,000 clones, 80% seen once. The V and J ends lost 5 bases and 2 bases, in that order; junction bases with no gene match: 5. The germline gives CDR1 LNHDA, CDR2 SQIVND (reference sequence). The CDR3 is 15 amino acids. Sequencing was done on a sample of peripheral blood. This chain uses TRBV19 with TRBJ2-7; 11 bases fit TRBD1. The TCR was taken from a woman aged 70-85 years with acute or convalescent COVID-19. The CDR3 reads CASSGPGQGAYEQYF. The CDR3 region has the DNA TGTGCCAGTAGTGGACCGGGACAGGGGGCCTACGAGCAGTACTTC.